What follows are 23 T cell receptor beta chains derived from one specimen sequenced in a study. MiXCR was run by TCRdb on the RT-PCR reads, yielding one entry per CDR3 protein. The profile covers 650,000 to 800,000 distinct CDR3 sequences, with around 14% appearing a single time and just over 3.5% taken by the ten largest. Material: memory CD4+ T cells from blood. These receptor sequences come from a female donor in good health, serving as a healthy control.

This sequence joins TRBV5-1 and TRBJ1-2; 8 positions agree with TRBD1. Germline-derived CDR1 and CDR2 are SGHRS and YFSETQ. There are 15 residues in the CDR3. Germline trimming cut 0 bases from V and 1 base from J; bases unmatched to any gene: 2. The CDR3: CASSLETGGNYGYTF. In nucleotides, the CDR3 is TGCGCCAGCAGCTTGGAAACAGGGGGTAACTATGGCTACACCTTC.

The rearrangement uses TRBV18 and TRBJ1-4; a weak D match, TRBD1 (5 bases). CDR1 KGHSH and CDR2 LQKENI come from the germline V gene. The CDR3 totals 18 residues. V lost 3 bases to trimming and J lost 2 bases, with 19 bases between them. CDR3 in DNA: TGTGCCAGCTCACCGCAGGCCCAGAGTCGGGGCACTAATGAAAAACTGTTTTTT. Its translation is CASSPQAQSRGTNEKLFF. The full variable domain, with the rest looked up from reference TRBV18 and TRBJ1-4, is NAGVMQNPRHLVRRRGQEARLRCSPMKGHSHVYWYRQLPEEGLKFMVYLQKENIIDESGMPKERFSAEFPKEGPSILRIQQVVRGDSAAYFCASSPQAQSRGTNEKLFFGSGTQLSVL.

This clonotype was seen a handful of times. This chain connects TRBV9 to TRBJ2-1, with D possibly being TRBD1 or TRBD2 (5 bases each). The CDR3 runs 16 residues. Germline lookup yields CDR1 SGDLS and CDR2 YYNGEE. V lost 2 bases to trimming and J lost 4 bases, with 16 bases between them. CDR3 in amino acids: CASSVSSWGNYNEQFF. The CDR3 coding sequence is TGTGCCAGCAGCGTTAGTTCGTGGGGGAATTACAATGAGCAGTTCTTC.

Ten or more counts support this clonotype. The rearrangement uses TRBV15 and TRBJ1-2, with no clear D. CDR1 is LNHNV and CDR2 is YYDKDF in the germline V gene (reference sequence). The CDR3 has 13 amino acids. The ends were cut back, 3 bases at V and 5 bases at J, with 10 bases in the middle. CDR3 coding DNA: TGTGCCACCAGCAGGGGGAACAGTTATGGCTACACCTTC. Its translation: CATSRGNSYGYTF.

A few counts support this clonotype. CDR3 region: CASSDNIGEQPQHF. CDR3 nucleotide sequence: TGCGCCAGCAGTGATAATATAGGGGAACAGCCCCAGCATTTT. V is TRBV10-2 and J is TRBJ1-5; possibly TRBD1 for D (5 bases). V lost 3 bases to trimming and J lost 7 bases, with 13 bases between them. CDR3 size: 14 residues. Germline CDR1 is WSHSY and CDR2 is SAAADI.

In this sample, this clonotype turned up a few times. V is TRBV4-3 and J is TRBJ1-4, with no clear D. The CDR3 loop spans 18 amino acids. V gave up 1 base and J gave up 3 bases, with 18 bases separating them. The germline CDR1 and CDR2 sequences are LGHNA and YSLEER. The CDR3 DNA reads TGCGCCAGCAGCCAAGCCCCTGGCGGTTATGTAGCTAATGAAAAACTGTTTTTT. Residues: CASSQAPGGYVANEKLFF.

This clonotype was counted at least ten times. The rearrangement uses TRBV5-1 and TRBJ2-1, with 7 nucleotides matching TRBD2. The germline CDR1 and CDR2 sequences are SGHRS and YFSETQ. The V gene end was trimmed by 4 bases and the J gene end by 5 bases; junction bases not matched to a gene: 9. The CDR3 consists of 15 residues. CDR3 in DNA: TGCGCCAGCAGCGACGGGCTGGCGGGAGACAATGAGCAGTTCTTC. Translated: CASSDGLAGDNEQFF.

This clonotype turned up a few times. The CDR3 protein is CATSLRQGLNQPQHF. The DNA of the CDR3 is TGTGCCACCAGCTTACGACAGGGCCTCAATCAGCCCCAGCATTTT. V and J are TRBV15 and TRBJ1-5; the match to TRBD1 covers 7 bases. This CDR3 is 15 amino acids long. V gave up 5 bases and J gave up 3 bases; unmatched junction bases: 7. Germline V lookup: CDR1 LNHNV, CDR2 YYDKDF (reference sequence).

V gene TRBV5-4 combines with J gene TRBJ1-2, with D tentatively TRBD1 (5 bases). This CDR3 contains 14 residues. V lost 1 base to trimming and J lost 8 bases, with 15 bases between them. Germline CDR1 reads SGHNT; CDR2 reads YYREEE (reference sequence). As DNA, the CDR3 is TGTGCCAGCAGCTTGCAGGGTACCTACAGAGGCTACACCTTC. Residues: CASSLQGTYRGYTF.

This clonotype came up many times. The chain is built from TRBV20-1 and TRBJ2-1; 12 positions match TRBD2. V lost 4 bases to trimming and J lost 6 bases; unmatched junction nucleotides: 4. Germline V gene lookup returns CDR1 DFQATT and CDR2 SNEGSKA (reference sequence). The CDR3 is made up of 14 amino acids. The CDR3, as DNA: TGCAGTGCTACTAGCGGGAGGGAAGGCAATGAGCAGTTCTTC. Translating gives CSATSGREGNEQFF.

The genes are TRBV10-1 and TRBJ2-6, with D unclear. V dropped 2 bases and J dropped 10 bases, with 12 bases sitting between them. This CDR3 comprises 14 residues. The germline V gene encodes CDR1 WNHNN and CDR2 SYGVQD (reference sequence). The CDR3 is CASSEERTFNVLTF. The CDR3 bases are TGCGCCAGCAGTGAGGAGCGAACATTTAACGTCCTGACTTTC.

This clonotype was observed many times. J is TRBJ1-2 and V is TRBV29-1; no firm D call. The V end lost 3 bases, the J end lost 8 bases, and 13 bases lay between the germline ends. The CDR3 contains 12 residues. Germline V gene lookup returns CDR1 SQVTM and CDR2 ANQGSEA. The CDR3 DNA is TGCAGCGTTGAGGTAGGAGGGAACGGCTACACCTTC. The encoded protein is CSVEVGGNGYTF.

This clonotype has only a few counts. The J gene is TRBJ1-2, the V gene TRBV3-1, with no clear D. CDR1 is LGHDT and CDR2 is YNNKEL in the germline V gene (reference sequence). V lost 1 base, J lost 8 bases, and 14 bases lay in between. CDR3 length: 14 amino acids. CDR3 amino acids: CASSQGRTSAGYTF. In DNA form, the CDR3 reads TGTGCCAGCAGCCAAGGACGGACGAGTGCGGGCTACACCTTC. The variable domain in full, completed from reference TRBV3-1 and TRBJ1-2, reads DTAVSQTPKYLVTQMGNDKSIKCEQNLGHDTMYWYKQDSKKFLKIMFSYNNKELIINETVPNRFSPKSPDKAHLNLHINSLELGDSAVYFCASSQGRTSAGYTFGSGTRLTVV.

This rearrangement joins TRBV2 to TRBJ2-3; TRBD2 matches at 9 bases. CDR1 SNHLY and CDR2 FYNNEI come from the germline V gene. There are 14 residues in the CDR3. The trim removed 10 bases at V and 1 base at J, leaving 6 bases unmatched. The DNA of the CDR3 is TGTGCCAAACAGCGGGAGGCAGGCACAGATACGCAGTATTTT. It specifies CAKQREAGTDTQYF.

J is TRBJ2-1 and V is TRBV18; D remains unclear. This CDR3 has 15 residues. Germline assignment: CDR1 KGHSH and CDR2 LQKENI. V was cut by 3 bases and J by 0 bases, with 9 bases left in between. In DNA form, the CDR3 reads TGTGCCAGCTCACCGGCTTCTAGCTCCTACAATGAGCAGTTCTTC. Translating gives CASSPASSSYNEQFF.

The rearrangement joins TRBV5-6 to TRBJ2-3, with D perhaps TRBD1 or TRBD2 (5 bases each). The CDR3 spans 14 residues. V lost 3 bases, J lost 9 bases, and 17 bases lay in between. Germline CDR1 reads SGHDT; CDR2 reads YYEEEE. The CDR3 DNA reads TGTGCCAGCAGCTCTGCCGGGACCCGAGAGACGCAGTATTTT. This sequence encodes CASSSAGTRETQYF.

Only a few counts were recorded for this clonotype. V and J are TRBV6-5 and TRBJ1-6; a weak D match, TRBD1 (6 bases). Per germline, CDR1 MNHEY and CDR2 SVGAGI. Trimming cost V 6 bases and J 7 bases, with 13 bases left between them. CDR3 length: 14 residues. The CDR3 protein is CASSRQVFNSPLHF. CDR3 nucleotide sequence: TGTGCCAGCAGCCGACAGGTTTTCAATTCACCCCTCCACTTT.

This clonotype has only a few counts. A junction end diverges from the germline sequence, so it may reflect a read error. This rearrangement joins TRBV27 to TRBJ1-2, with a tentative D call TRBD1 (5 bases). The CDR3 has 12 amino acids. CDR1 and CDR2 (germline): MNHEY, SMNVEV (reference sequence). CDR3 region: CASSRDSRRMNF. The CDR3 coding sequence is TGTGCCAGCAGTCGGGACTCCCGTCGAATGAACTTC.

This clonotype appeared many times. The rearrangement links TRBV6-5 to TRBJ2-7, with D unresolved. There are 13 residues in the CDR3. CDR1 is MNHEY and CDR2 is SVGAGI in the germline V gene. The germline V and J ends were trimmed by 5 bases and 4 bases, with 12 bases remaining between them. The DNA of the CDR3 is TGTGCCAGCAGTCAAATAAACAGATACGAGCAGTACTTC. Its protein product is CASSQINRYEQYF.

This clonotype showed up just a few times. The chain is built from TRBV4-3 and TRBJ2-1; unclear D gene. The CDR3 totals 13 residues. With 1 base removed from V and 11 bases from J, the gap between germline ends came to 12 bases. Germline V gene lookup returns CDR1 LGHNA and CDR2 YSLEER. CDR3 loop: CASSQGRLGQQFF. The CDR3 nucleotides read TGCGCCAGCAGCCAAGGACGCCTAGGGCAGCAGTTCTTC.

DNA of the CDR3: TGTGCCAGCAGCCCTATTTTGACCAGCTACGAGCAGTACTTC. Translation gives CASSPILTSYEQYF. The chain employs TRBV3-1 and TRBJ2-7; D not resolved. This CDR3 is built from 14 residues. Trimming cost V 4 bases and J 3 bases, with 13 bases left between them. Germline values: CDR1 LGHDT, CDR2 YNNKEL (reference sequence).

The V and J genes are TRBV2 and TRBJ2-3; D ambiguous. Trimming took 1 base from V and 6 from J, leaving 8 bases between them. Looked up from germline, CDR1 is SNHLY and CDR2 is FYNNEI. This CDR3 region has 13 residues. Written as DNA, the CDR3 is TGTGCCAGCAGTGAAGATGTGCTGGATACGCAGTATTTT. It translates to CASSEDVLDTQYF.

This clonotype was detected a few times. The chain is built from TRBV7-9 and TRBJ2-2; D is perhaps TRBD2 (6 bases). The CDR3 has 16 amino acids. Trimming shortened V by 4 bases and J by 3 bases, and 15 bases separated the two germline ends. Per the germline V gene, CDR1 is SEHNR and CDR2 is FQNEAQ (reference sequence). CDR3 DNA sequence: TGTGCCAGCAGCTCCCGGGAGCAGGGAGACACCGGGGAGCTGTTTTTT. This gives the protein CASSSREQGDTGELFF.